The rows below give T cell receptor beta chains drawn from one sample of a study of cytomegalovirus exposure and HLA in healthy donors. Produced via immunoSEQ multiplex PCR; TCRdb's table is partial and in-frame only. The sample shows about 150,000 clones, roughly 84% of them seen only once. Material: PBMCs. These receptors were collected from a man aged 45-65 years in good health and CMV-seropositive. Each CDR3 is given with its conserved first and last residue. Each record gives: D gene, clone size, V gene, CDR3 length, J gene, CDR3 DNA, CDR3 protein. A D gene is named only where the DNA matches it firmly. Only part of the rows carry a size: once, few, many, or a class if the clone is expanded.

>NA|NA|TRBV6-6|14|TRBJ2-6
TGTGCCAGCAGTGAGAACTCTGGGGCCAACGTCCTGACTTTC
CASSENSGANVLTF
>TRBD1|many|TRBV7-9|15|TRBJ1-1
TGTGCCAGCACCTTCCGGGACAGGGAGAACACTGAAGCTTTCTTT
CASTFRDRENTEAFF
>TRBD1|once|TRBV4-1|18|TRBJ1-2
TGCGCCAGCAGCCTCGACCTCGGTAATACAGGGGGCTTCTATGGCTACACCTTC
CASSLDLGNTGGFYGYTF
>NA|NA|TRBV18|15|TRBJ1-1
TGTGCCAGCTCACCACCTACAGGGAAAGTCACTGAAGCTTTCTTT
CASSPPTGKVTEAFF
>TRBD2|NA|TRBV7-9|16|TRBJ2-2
TGTGCCAGCAGCTTAGGCGGGACTAGCGGGCCCGGGGAGCTGTTTTTT
CASSLGGTSGPGELFF
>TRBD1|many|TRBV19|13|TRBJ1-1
TGTGCCAGTAGTATGGCAGGGGGCACTGAAGCTTTCTTT
CASSMAGGTEAFF
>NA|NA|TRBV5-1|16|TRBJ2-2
TGCGCCAGCAGCTTGGGTGAAGCAGGGGACACCGGGGAGCTGTTTTTT
CASSLGEAGDTGELFF
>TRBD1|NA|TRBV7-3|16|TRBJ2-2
TGTGCCAGCAGCCCACAGGGGGCTGTGGGCACCGGGGAGCTGTTTTTT
CASSPQGAVGTGELFF
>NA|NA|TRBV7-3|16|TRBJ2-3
TGTGCCAGCAGCTTAGCGTTGGACTTATACACAGATACGCAGTATTTT
CASSLALDLYTDTQYF
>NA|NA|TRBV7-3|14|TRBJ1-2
TGTGCCAGCAGGGGGCCCGGGAGACGCTATGGCTACACCTTC
CASRGPGRRYGYTF
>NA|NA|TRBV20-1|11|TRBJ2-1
TGCAGTGCTAGCCAGGTGGATGAGCAGTTCTTC
CSASQVDEQFF
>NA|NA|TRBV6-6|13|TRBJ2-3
TGTGCCAGCAGCCAGCTAGGCACAGATACGCAGTATTTT
CASSQLGTDTQYF
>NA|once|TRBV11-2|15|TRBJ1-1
TGTGCCAGCAGCTTAGCAGGGGCCCGACCCCTTGAAGCTTTCTTT
CASSLAGARPLEAFF
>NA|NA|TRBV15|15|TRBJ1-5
TGTGCCACCAGCAGAGATCTCAGGGTAGCTCAGCCCCAGCATTTT
CATSRDLRVAQPQHF
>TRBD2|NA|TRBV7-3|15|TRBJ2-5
TGTGCCAGCAGTCTACTAGCGGGGGGAGCCGAGACCCAGTACTTC
CASSLLAGGAETQYF
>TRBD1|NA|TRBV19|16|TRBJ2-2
TGTGCCAGCCTACCAGGAGACAGGGGGCGCACCGGGGAGCTGTTTTTT
CASLPGDRGRTGELFF
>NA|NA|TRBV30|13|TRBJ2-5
TGTGCCTGGAGTGTCCGGGTTTCCGAGACCCAGTACTTC
CAWSVRVSETQYF
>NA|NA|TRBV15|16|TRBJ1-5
TGTGCCACCAGCAGAGTCCGAGGGCACGGCAATCAGCCCCAGCATTTT
CATSRVRGHGNQPQHF
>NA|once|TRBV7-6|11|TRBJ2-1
TGTGCCAGCAGCTTAGGGAGTGAGCAGTTCTTC
CASSLGSEQFF
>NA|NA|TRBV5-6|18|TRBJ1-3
TGTGCCAGCACCCTGTCCCCTTACAGGGCTTGGTCTGGAAACACCATATATTTT
CASTLSPYRAWSGNTIYF
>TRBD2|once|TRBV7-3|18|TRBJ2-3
TGTGCCAGCAGCTTAACGGGATCCCTAGCGGGGAGCACAGATACGCAGTATTTT
CASSLTGSLAGSTDTQYF
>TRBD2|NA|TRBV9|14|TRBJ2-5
TGTGCCAGCAGCGTAACTAGCGGAGGGGAGACCCAGTACTTC
CASSVTSGGETQYF
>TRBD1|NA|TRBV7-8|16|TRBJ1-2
TGTGCCAGCAGCTCAGAGGGGGCGGTAGAAGGCTGGGGCTACACCTTC
CASSSEGAVEGWGYTF
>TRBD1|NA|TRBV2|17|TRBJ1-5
TGTGCCAGCTCCTCAGATGGACAGGACTATAGCAATCAGCCCCAGCATTTT
CASSSDGQDYSNQPQHF
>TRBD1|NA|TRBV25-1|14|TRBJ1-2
TGTGCCAGCAGTAACGGACAGGGGTACTATGGCTACACCTTC
CASSNGQGYYGYTF
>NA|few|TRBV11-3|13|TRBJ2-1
TGTGCCAGCAGCCCGGAGGGCCGGAGTGAGCAGTTCTTC
CASSPEGRSEQFF
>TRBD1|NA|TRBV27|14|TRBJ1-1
TGTGCCAGCAGTCCGGGACAGGGGTTCACTGAAGCTTTCTTT
CASSPGQGFTEAFF
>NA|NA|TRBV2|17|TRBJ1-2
TGTGCCAGCAGTGAACCGGCTGGTGAGGGGGGGGGCTATGGCTACACCTTC
CASSEPAGEGGGYGYTF
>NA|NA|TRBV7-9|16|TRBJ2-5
TGTGCCAGCAGCTTAGAACCTAGACCAACTCGAGAGACCCAGTACTTC
CASSLEPRPTRETQYF
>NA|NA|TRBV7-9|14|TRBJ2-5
TGTGCCAGCAGCTTAAACGGGGTCCAAGAGACCCAGTACTTC
CASSLNGVQETQYF
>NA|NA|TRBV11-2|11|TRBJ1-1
TGTGCCAGCAGCCTCAGCACTGAAGCTTTCTTT
CASSLSTEAFF
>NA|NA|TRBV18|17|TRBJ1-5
TGTGCCAGCTCCGGAGGACGGATTAAGGTAAGCAATCAGCCCCAGCATTTT
CASSGGRIKVSNQPQHF
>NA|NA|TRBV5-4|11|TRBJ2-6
TGTGCCAGCAGCATAGAAGACGTCCTGACTTTC
CASSIEDVLTF
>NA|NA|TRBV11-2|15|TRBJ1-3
TGTGCCAGCAGCTTAGTCCAGGCTTCAGGAAACACCATATATTTT
CASSLVQASGNTIYF
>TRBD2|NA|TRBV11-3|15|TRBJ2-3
TGTGCCAGCAGCTTAAGGCGGGGGTCAGCAGATACGCAGTATTTT
CASSLRRGSADTQYF
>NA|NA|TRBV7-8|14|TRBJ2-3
TGTGCCAGCAGCTTTGGGCTCAGGGGAGATACGCAGTATTTT
CASSFGLRGDTQYF
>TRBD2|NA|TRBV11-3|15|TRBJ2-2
TGTGCCAGCAGCTTAGATCTGAGGCGGGAGTCGGAGCTGTTTTTT
CASSLDLRRESELFF
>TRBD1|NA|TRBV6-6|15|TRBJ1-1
TGTGCCAGCAGTTACCCCGGGACAGGCACTTCTGAAGCTTTCTTT
CASSYPGTGTSEAFF
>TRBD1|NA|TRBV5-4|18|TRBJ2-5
TGTGCCAGCAGCTCCGGGACCCGGGACAGGGGGCAACAAGAGACCCAGTACTTC
CASSSGTRDRGQQETQYF
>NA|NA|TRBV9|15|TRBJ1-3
TGTGCCAGCAGCGTAGGACAGACCTCTGGAAACACCATATATTTT
CASSVGQTSGNTIYF
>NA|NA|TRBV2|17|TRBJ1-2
TGTGCCAGCAGTGGGACTGACGATAAAGTTTTCAACTATGGCTACACCTTC
CASSGTDDKVFNYGYTF
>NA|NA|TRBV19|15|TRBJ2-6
TGTGCCAGTAGTATCCCAGGTTCTGGGGCCAACGTCCTGACTTTC
CASSIPGSGANVLTF
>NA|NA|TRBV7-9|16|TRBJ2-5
TGTGCCAGCAGCCCCCGATCCCAGGGGCAAAAAGAGACCCAGTACTTC
CASSPRSQGQKETQYF
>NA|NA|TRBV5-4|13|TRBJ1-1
TGTGCCAGCAGCTTGCCCGGGAGGACTGAAGCTTTCTTT
CASSLPGRTEAFF
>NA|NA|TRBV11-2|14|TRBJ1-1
TGTGCCAGCACCTGGGGGGAGGCTAACACTGAGGCTTTCTTT
CASTWGEANTEAFF
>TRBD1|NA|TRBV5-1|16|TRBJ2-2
TGCGCCAGCAGCATAACCAGACAGGGAGAAACCGGGGAGCTGTTTTTT
CASSITRQGETGELFF
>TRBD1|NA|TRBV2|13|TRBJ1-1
TGTGCCAGCGAGGACAGGGTGGATCCTGAAGCTTTCTTT
CASEDRVDPEAFF
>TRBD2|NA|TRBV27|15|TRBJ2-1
TGTGCCAGCAGTGAAGGGACTAGCGGGAGGAATGAGCAGTTCTTC
CASSEGTSGRNEQFF
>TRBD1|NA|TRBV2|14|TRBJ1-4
TGTGCCAGCAGCAAGGGACAGGGAAATGAAAAACTGTTTTTT
CASSKGQGNEKLFF
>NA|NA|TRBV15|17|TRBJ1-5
TGTGCCACCAGCAGAAGTACGGGGGTTGGGGGCAATCAGCCCCAGCATTTT
CATSRSTGVGGNQPQHF
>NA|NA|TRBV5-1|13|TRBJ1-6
TGCGCCAGCAGCTTGGACGGAGATTCACCCCTCCACTTT
CASSLDGDSPLHF